This TCR beta chain came from a study of blood T cells in healthy people across ages. The CDR3 length is 14 residues. The germline CDR1 and CDR2 sequences are LGHDT and YNNKEL (reference sequence). Trimming pared 5 bases from V and 1 base from J, leaving 10 bases between. The use of a sample-barcoded 5' primer and a J-beta primer mix characterized a second PCR of 7 to 11 cycles. A template-switch adaptor with 12 random nucleotides tagged each cDNA molecule. A single record per CDR3 protein comes from TCRdb applying MiXCR to the 5' RACE reads. The table shows roughly 1,500,000 distinct CDR3 sequences, with 42% occurring only once. Study-wide results and caveats: Donor CMV status, an unknown factor, possibly confounded changes in expanded clonotypes.

This clonotype was detected only a few times. Its specificity is not known. Sequencing input: blood. This TCR came from a woman aged 18-35 years in good health. The rearrangement uses TRBV3-1 and TRBJ2-3, with TRBD2 as a possible D gene (6 bases). CDR3 DNA: TGTGCCAGCAGCAAAAGGGAGGGCACAGATACGCAGTATTTT. Encoded protein: CASSKREGTDTQYF.